These 5 T cell receptor beta chains were sequenced from one sample in a study of T cell responses to AZD1222 COVID-19 vaccine. Assay: immunoSEQ multiplex PCR; the TCRdb copy retains only in-frame clones and omits some. The sample has 160,000 or so clones, around 85% seen once. The material was peripheral blood, obtained after recovery from COVID-19. All receptors derive from an adult who had recovered from COVID-19.

CDR3 DNA: TGTGCCAGCAGCTTTGGGCTAGCGGGGGACACAGATACGCAGTATTTT. Its translation: CASSFGLAGDTDTQYF. V and J are TRBV5-8 and TRBJ2-3; the match to TRBD2 covers 10 bases. The germline gives CDR1 SGHTS, CDR2 YDEGEE. The junction had 5 bases not matched to a gene; V was cut back by 2 bases and J by 2 bases. The CDR3 totals 16 residues.

J is TRBJ2-2 and V is TRBV4-1; D is possibly TRBD1 (5 bases). The CDR3 has 19 residues. The V end was cut by 4 bases, the J end by 6 bases, with 27 bases between. Germline CDR1 MGHRA, CDR2 YSYEKL. The CDR3 nucleotides read TGCGCCAGCAGCCCACTCGACAGTTGGGGTAAGGATTTCTCCGGGGAGCTGTTTTTT. Translating gives CASSPLDSWGKDFSGELFF.

This clone has a handful of counts. The DNA of the CDR3 is TGTGCCAGCTCGCTCGGGGTCGGGCAGTACTTC. It specifies CASSLGVGQYF. The gene calls are TRBV18 and TRBJ2-7, with D tentatively TRBD2 (5 bases). This CDR3 region has 11 residues. V lost 6 bases, J lost 9 bases, and 12 bases lay in between. Germline CDR1 reads KGHSH; CDR2 reads LQKENI.

The rearrangement joins TRBV7-2 to TRBJ1-1; D may be TRBD1 (5 bases). The CDR3 runs to 18 residues. Per germline, CDR1 SGHTA and CDR2 FQGNSA. The V and J ends lost 0 bases and 0 bases respectively, with 17 bases between them. CDR3 nucleotides: TGTGCCAGCAGCTTAGCTGCTCGGGGCGCGCTCGTGAACACTGAAGCTTTCTTT. Translation: CASSLAARGALVNTEAFF.

V usage is TRBV2 and J usage is TRBJ1-2, with D possibly being TRBD1 (5 bases). Germline-derived CDR1 and CDR2 are SNHLY and FYNNEI. The CDR3 contains 13 residues. The V end was cut by 8 bases, the J end by 3 bases, with 13 bases between. CDR3 nucleotides: TGTGCCAGCGGGAGGGACGGGTACTATGGCTACACCTTC. This gives the protein CASGRDGYYGYTF.